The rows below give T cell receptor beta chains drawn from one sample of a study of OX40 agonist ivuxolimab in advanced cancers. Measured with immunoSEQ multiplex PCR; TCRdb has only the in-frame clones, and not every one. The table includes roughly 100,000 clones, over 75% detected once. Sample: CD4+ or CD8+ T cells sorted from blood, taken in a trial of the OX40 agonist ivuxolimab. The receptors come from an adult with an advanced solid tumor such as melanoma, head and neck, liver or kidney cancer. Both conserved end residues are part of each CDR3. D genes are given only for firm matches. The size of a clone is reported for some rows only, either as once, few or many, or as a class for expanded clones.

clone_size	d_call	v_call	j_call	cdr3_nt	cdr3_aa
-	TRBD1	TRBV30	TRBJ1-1	TGTGCCTGGGAGACCGACAGGGGATTCACTGAAGCTTTCTTT	CAWETDRGFTEAFF
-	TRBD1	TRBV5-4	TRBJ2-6	TGTGCCAGCAGCCCATGGACAGGCTCTGGGGCCAACGTCCTGACTTTC	CASSPWTGSGANVLTF
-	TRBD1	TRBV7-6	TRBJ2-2	TGTGCCAGCAGCTACCGTGGCCGGGACAGGGCTATCACCGGGGAGCTGTTTTTT	CASSYRGRDRAITGELFF
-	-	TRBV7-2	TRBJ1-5	TGTGCCAGCAGCTTAGGCCCTAGTAGCAATCAGCCCCAGCATTTT	CASSLGPSSNQPQHF
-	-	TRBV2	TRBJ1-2	TGTGCCAGTGCAACAGGGACCTATGGCTACACCTTC	CASATGTYGYTF
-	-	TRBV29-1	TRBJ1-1	TGCAGCGTTGATTCAGGGTTAACTGAAGCTTTCTTT	CSVDSGLTEAFF
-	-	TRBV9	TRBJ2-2	TGTGCCAGCAGCGTAGGACACACAAACACCGGGGAGCTGTTTTTT	CASSVGHTNTGELFF
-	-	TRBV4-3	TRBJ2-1	TGCGCCAGCAGCCAAGACAATGAGCAGTTCTTC	CASSQDNEQFF
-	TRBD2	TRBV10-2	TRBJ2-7	TGCGCCAGCTCCGCGGGGGGGAACTACGAGCAGTACTTC	CASSAGGNYEQYF
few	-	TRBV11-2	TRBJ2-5	TGTGCCAGCAGCCAACAGGTACAAGAGACCCAGTACTTC	CASSQQVQETQYF
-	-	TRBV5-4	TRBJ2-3	TGTGCCAGCAGCTCTCAGGGGTTGCTCACAGATACGCAGTATTTT	CASSSQGLLTDTQYF
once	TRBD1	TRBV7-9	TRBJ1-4	TGTGCCAGCAGTCCTCCGGGACAGGGGAGTGAAAAACTGTTTTTT	CASSPPGQGSEKLFF
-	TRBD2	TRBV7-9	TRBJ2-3	TGTGCCAGCAGCCCCTTAGCGGGACCCACAGATACGCAGTATTTT	CASSPLAGPTDTQYF